The entry that follows covers one T cell receptor (beta chain) sequence. The antigen is not known. Germline V gene data show CDR1 as GTSNPN and CDR2 as SVGIG (reference sequence). The CDR3 length is 14 residues. V dropped 0 bases and J dropped 8 bases, with 11 bases sitting between them. Multiplex touch-down PCR with TRB-A/B primers amplified rearranged V-D-J TRB sequences. TCRdb re-analysed the multiplex PCR reads in MiXCR, keeping a single row per CDR3 protein. The sample has about 4,700 distinct CDR3 sequences, 20% to 25% seen once; the top ten hold about 9%. The data derive from a study of T cell repertoires in aging, cancer and after chemotherapy. Peripheral blood genomic DNA, not sorted cells or RNA, was the template. Broader study findings: Rebound thymic output was suggested by rising median generation probability during chemotherapy in each cancer cohort.

The sample comprised blood. V gene TRBV30 combines with J gene TRBJ1-6, with D maybe TRBD1 (5 bases). The TCR comes from a human donor in good health. The donor label of this sample is uncertain. The CDR3 region has the DNA TGTGCCTGGAGTGTAGCGGGGCGTGATTCACCCCTCCACTTT. Its protein is CAWSVAGRDSPLHF.